The clone carrying this T cell receptor (beta chain) was seen a handful of times. This sample is drawn from a study of cytomegalovirus exposure and HLA in healthy donors. Study context: Early released data had around 89 million unique TCRs, all coming from HLA-typed donors.

It was with 60 Vbeta and 13 Jbeta primers that the PCR ran. Assay: immunoSEQ multiplex PCR; the TCRdb copy retains only in-frame clones and omits some. The sample records some 190,000 clones, around 87% being singletons. Germline V CDR1 and CDR2: SGHTA, FQGNSA. The CDR3 is 13 amino acids. V was trimmed by 5 bases and J by 8 bases, leaving 13 bases between them. Each donor was healthy, and each was a bone marrow donor. This clonotype originated in a woman under 30 in good health and CMV-seronegative. The chain employs TRBV7-2 and TRBJ1-3, with D perhaps TRBD1 (5 bases). The sample comprised PBMCs. The CDR3 here is CASSPFGGDTIYF. CDR3 DNA sequence: TGTGCCAGCAGCCCCTTTGGGGGGGACACCATATATTTT.